The 17 T cell receptor beta chains below come from one sample, sequenced in a study of OX40 agonist ivuxolimab in advanced cancers. Sequencing used immunoSEQ multiplex PCR; TCRdb keeps in-frame clones, though not all of them. The table includes 80,000 or so clones, approximately 85% detected once. This material consisted of CD4+ or CD8+ T cells sorted from blood, taken in a trial of the OX40 agonist ivuxolimab. The receptors stem from an adult with an advanced solid tumor such as melanoma, head and neck, liver or kidney cancer.

The chain links TRBV4-1 to TRBJ2-5; the D is unclear. Germline V gene lookup returns CDR1 MGHRA and CDR2 YSYEKL. V was cut by 1 base and J by 5 bases, with 17 bases left in between. CDR3 length: 16 amino acids. CDR3: CASSQGHSGGVETQYF. In DNA form, the CDR3 reads TGCGCCAGCAGCCAAGGTCACTCGGGCGGCGTGGAGACCCAGTACTTC.

This chain uses TRBV7-2 with TRBJ1-2; 9 bases map to TRBD1. Germline values: CDR1 SGHTA, CDR2 FQGNSA. V lost 5 bases to trimming and J lost 5 bases; unmatched junction nucleotides: 6. The CDR3 is made up of 14 amino acids. The CDR3 loop is CASSPPDRGYGYTF. In nucleotides, the CDR3 is TGTGCCAGCAGCCCCCCGGACAGGGGATATGGCTACACCTTC.

The chain is built from TRBV15 and TRBJ2-1; D tentatively fits TRBD1 or TRBD2 (5 bases each). V lost 5 bases and J 6 bases, leaving 14 bases between the germline ends. Germline CDR1 reads LNHNV; CDR2 reads YYDKDF (reference sequence). The CDR3 length is 14 residues. The CDR3 DNA follows: TGTGCCACCAGCCCCGGGAAGGGGTTCAATGAGCAGTTCTTC. This codes for CATSPGKGFNEQFF. Full variable domain (missing parts from reference TRBV15 and TRBJ2-1): DAMVIQNPRYQVTQFGKPVTLSCSQTLNHNVMYWYQQKSSQAPKLLFHYYDKDFNNEADTPDNFQSRRPNTSFCFLDIRSPGLGDTAMYLCATSPGKGFNEQFFGPGTRLTVL.

This clone has more than one count but fewer than ten. The rearrangement joins TRBV4-2 to TRBJ1-6; TRBD1 aligns across 8 bases. CDR1 and CDR2 from the germline V gene are LGHNA and YNFKEQ. V was clipped by 4 bases and J by 8 bases; unmatched bases: 19. The CDR3 covers 19 residues. This chain's CDR3 is CASSPIAGGRRDSHSPLHF. CDR3 in DNA: TGTGCCAGCAGCCCGATAGCAGGGGGCCGAAGGGACAGTCATTCACCCCTCCACTTT.

J is TRBJ1-2 and V is TRBV6-5; D gene uncertain. Trimming took off 4 bases at V and 5 bases at J, with 5 bases between the two ends. This CDR3 is built from 11 residues. Germline CDR1 is MNHEY and CDR2 is SVGAGI. The CDR3 spells CASSFVYGYTF. The CDR3 DNA reads as TGTGCCAGCAGTTTCGTATATGGCTACACCTTC.

This clone was counted only a few times. V is TRBV6-1 and J is TRBJ1-3; D unclear. This CDR3 region has 14 residues. Germline loops: CDR1 MNHNS, CDR2 SASEGT. V shed 6 bases and J shed 0 bases, with 9 bases lying between them. The CDR3: CASRRGSSGNTIYF. CDR3 in DNA: TGTGCCAGCAGGAGAGGAAGCTCTGGAAACACCATATATTTT.

The rearrangement uses TRBV5-4 and TRBJ2-5; a possible D gene is TRBD2 (5 bases). Between the trimmed V and J ends, which lost 0 bases and 2 bases, there was a span of 8 bases. Per the germline V gene, CDR1 is SGHNT and CDR2 is YYREEE (reference sequence). CDR3 length: 14 amino acids. CDR3 sequence reads: CASSLGIAQETQYF. The CDR3 nucleotides are TGTGCCAGCAGCTTGGGAATAGCGCAAGAGACCCAGTACTTC.

The rearrangement uses TRBV27 and TRBJ1-4; TRBD1 is a possible D gene (5 bases). Germline V gene data show CDR1 as MNHEY and CDR2 as SMNVEV (reference sequence). The length of the CDR3 is 16 residues. The V and J ends lost 4 bases and 4 bases respectively, with 16 bases between them. The CDR3 protein is CASSSFPGQGNEKLFF. As DNA, the CDR3 is TGTGCCAGCAGTTCCTTCCCCGGGCAGGGTAATGAAAAACTGTTTTTT.

The V call is TRBV6-5, the J call TRBJ2-7; 9 nucleotides align to TRBD1. Germline lookup yields CDR1 MNHEY and CDR2 SVGAGI. The V and J ends lost 7 bases and 6 bases, in that order; junction bases with no gene match: 7. The CDR3 has 13 amino acids. CDR3 coding DNA: TGTGCCAGCACTCCGGGACAGGGACTCGAGCAGTACTTC. Its translation is CASTPGQGLEQYF.

The chain has TRBV30 and TRBJ1-2, with D tentatively TRBD1 (5 bases). Germline CDR1 and CDR2: GTSNPN and SVGIG (reference sequence). The CDR3 totals 13 residues. V was shortened by 2 bases and J by 6 bases, with 13 bases between the two germline ends. CDR3 residues: CAWSMLGVHGYTF. The CDR3, as DNA: TGTGCCTGGAGTATGCTAGGGGTTCATGGCTACACCTTC.

This chain uses TRBV2 with TRBJ1-2; TRBD1 aligns across 7 bases. Trimming at V came to 6 bases and at J to 4 bases, leaving 11 bases not matched to a gene. Germline V gene data show CDR1 as SNHLY and CDR2 as FYNNEI. The CDR3 extends over 15 amino acids. DNA for the CDR3: TGTGCCAGCAGCCAGATGACAGGGAGGAGCTATGGCTACACCTTC. It codes for CASSQMTGRSYGYTF.

This sequence joins TRBV28 and TRBJ2-7; D is unclear. This CDR3 is 14 amino acids long. V lost 2 bases, J lost 4 bases, and 12 bases lay in between. Germline assignment: CDR1 MDHEN and CDR2 SYDVKM. CDR3 residues: CASSLLDVEYEQYF. Here the CDR3 DNA reads TGTGCCAGCAGTTTACTAGACGTGGAGTACGAGCAGTACTTC.

The chain combines TRBV2 with TRBJ2-3; tentatively, D is TRBD1 (6 bases). CDR3 length: 14 residues. V shed 7 bases and J shed 6 bases, with 17 bases lying between them. Germline-derived CDR1 and CDR2 are SNHLY and FYNNEI. CDR3 residues: CASNGQTRADTQYF. The DNA of the CDR3 is TGTGCCAGCAATGGACAGACACGGGCGGATACGCAGTATTTT.

The rearrangement joins TRBV4-2 to TRBJ1-2; D is perhaps TRBD1 (6 bases). Trimming pared 0 bases from V and 3 bases from J, leaving 17 bases between. Germline CDR1 reads LGHNA; CDR2 reads YNFKEQ. This CDR3 has 17 amino acids. The CDR3 DNA sequence: TGTGCCAGCAGCCAAGATGCATCGGGGGCAGTATACTATGGCTACACCTTC. Amino acids: CASSQDASGAVYYGYTF.

The rearrangement joins TRBV5-4 to TRBJ1-1, with D possibly being TRBD1 (5 bases). Germline V gene lookup returns CDR1 SGHNT and CDR2 YYREEE (reference sequence). This CDR3 contains 16 residues. Deletions cut 1 base from V and 3 bases from J, with 16 bases between. The CDR3 region is CASSLMAGQGDTEAFF. The CDR3 DNA follows: TGTGCCAGCAGCTTGATGGCGGGGCAGGGTGACACTGAAGCTTTCTTT.

The chain couples TRBV28 to TRBJ2-5, with D maybe TRBD1 (6 bases). Trimming removed 4 bases from V and 5 bases from J, with 14 bases in between. The germline CDR1 and CDR2 sequences are MDHEN and SYDVKM. This CDR3 is 14 amino acids long. The CDR3 loop reads CASSSLQGRETQYF. In DNA form, the CDR3 reads TGTGCCAGCAGTTCACTACAGGGACGGGAGACCCAGTACTTC.

J is TRBJ1-6 and V is TRBV7-2, with D maybe TRBD1 (5 bases). Trimming removed 1 base from V and 1 base from J, with 17 bases in between. The CDR3 consists of 19 residues. Germline V gene data show CDR1 as SGHTA and CDR2 as FQGNSA. CDR3 residues: CASSLGLLAGRSYNSPLHF. Here the CDR3 DNA reads TGTGCCAGCAGCTTAGGGTTGTTGGCAGGGCGGTCCTATAATTCACCCCTCCACTTT.